The T cell receptor beta chain under discussion was sequenced for a study of blood T cell repertoires in COVID-19. Profiling relied on immunoSEQ multiplex PCR, and the TCRdb table lists in-frame clones only, not all of them. The sample contains more than 70,000 clones, approximately 86% of which appear only once. This CDR3 contains 16 residues. Germline CDR1 reads MNHEY; CDR2 reads SVGEGT. Trimming left V 2 bases short and J 5 bases short, with 17 bases between. The chain is built from TRBV6-2 or TRBV6-3 and TRBJ2-3, with D possibly matching TRBD1 (5 bases). The receptor's source is a man older than 75 with active or convalescent COVID-19. The sample was peripheral blood. CDR3 nucleotide sequence: TGTGCCAGCAGTTACGCGTCTGGCAGGGAAAGAGATACGCAGTATTTT. This sequence encodes CASSYASGRERDTQYF.